This T cell receptor (beta chain) stems from a study of blood T cells in healthy people across ages. Study-level points and caveats: Naive T cell percentage and TCR beta diversity correlated strongly. Because donor CMV status was unknown, expanded clonotype changes were possibly confounded.

With respect to this clonotype: Its antigen remains unidentified.

The CDR3 is 14 residues long. Using a J-beta primer mix together with a sample-barcoded 5' primer, a second PCR was run for roughly 6 to 11 cycles. TCRdb re-derived calls from the 5' RACE reads in MiXCR, one entry per CDR3 protein. The table shows 650,000 to 800,000 distinct CDR3 sequences, with about 42% occurring only once. Per individual sample, total RNA of at least 6 micrograms was extracted. Sequencing input: blood. The sequence was collected from a man aged 55 to 69 in good health. The gene calls are TRBV12-3 or TRBV12-4 and TRBJ2-5, with 7 bases fitting TRBD2. The J call may be wrong; the DNA end is better matched by TRBJ2-7. This chain's CDR3 is CASSLSGGRNEQYF. CDR3 bases: TGTGCCAGCAGTTTATCGGGGGGAAGGAACGAGCAGTACTTC.